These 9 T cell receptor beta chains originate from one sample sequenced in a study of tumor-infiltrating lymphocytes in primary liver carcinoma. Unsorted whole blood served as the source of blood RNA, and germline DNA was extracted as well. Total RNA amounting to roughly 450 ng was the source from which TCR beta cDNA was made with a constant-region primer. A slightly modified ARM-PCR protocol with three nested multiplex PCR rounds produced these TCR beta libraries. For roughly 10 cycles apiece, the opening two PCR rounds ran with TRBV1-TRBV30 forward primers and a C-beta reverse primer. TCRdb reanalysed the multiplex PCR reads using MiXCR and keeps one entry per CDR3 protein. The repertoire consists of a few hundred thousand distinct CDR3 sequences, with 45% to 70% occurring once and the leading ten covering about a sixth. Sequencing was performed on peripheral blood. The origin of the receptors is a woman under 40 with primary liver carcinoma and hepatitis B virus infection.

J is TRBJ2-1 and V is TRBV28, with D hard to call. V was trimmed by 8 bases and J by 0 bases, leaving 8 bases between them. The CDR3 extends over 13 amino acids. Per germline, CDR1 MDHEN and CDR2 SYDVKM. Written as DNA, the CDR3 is TGTGCCAGCTTAACATACTCCTACAATGAGCAGTTCTTC. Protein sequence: CASLTYSYNEQFF.

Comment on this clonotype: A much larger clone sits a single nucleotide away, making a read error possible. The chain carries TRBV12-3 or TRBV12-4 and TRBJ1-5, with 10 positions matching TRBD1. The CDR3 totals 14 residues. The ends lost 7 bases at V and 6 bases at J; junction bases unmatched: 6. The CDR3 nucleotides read TGTGCCAGCAATCTGACAGGGGGCAGTCAGCCCCAGCATTTT. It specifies CASNLTGGSQPQHF.

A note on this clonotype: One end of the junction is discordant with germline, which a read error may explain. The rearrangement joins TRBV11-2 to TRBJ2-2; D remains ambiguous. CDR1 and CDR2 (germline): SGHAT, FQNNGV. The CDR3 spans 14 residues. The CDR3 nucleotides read TGCGCCAGCAACTTAAACTACATCACCGGGGAGCTGTTTTTT. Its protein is CASNLNYITGELFF.

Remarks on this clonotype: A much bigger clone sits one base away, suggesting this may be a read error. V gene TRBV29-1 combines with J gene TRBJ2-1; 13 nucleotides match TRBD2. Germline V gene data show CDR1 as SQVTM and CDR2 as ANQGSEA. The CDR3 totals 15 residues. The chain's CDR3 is CSVDQLAGGYNAQFF. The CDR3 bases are TGCAGCGTTGATCAACTAGCGGGGGGGTACAATGCGCAGTTCTTC.

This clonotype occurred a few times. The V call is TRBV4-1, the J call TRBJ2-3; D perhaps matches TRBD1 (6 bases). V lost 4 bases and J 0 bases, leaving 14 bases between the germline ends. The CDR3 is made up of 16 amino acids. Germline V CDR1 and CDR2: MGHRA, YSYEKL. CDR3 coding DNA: TGCGCCAGCAGCCGGGGGCCTGACTGGAGCACAGATACGCAGTATTTT. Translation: CASSRGPDWSTDTQYF.

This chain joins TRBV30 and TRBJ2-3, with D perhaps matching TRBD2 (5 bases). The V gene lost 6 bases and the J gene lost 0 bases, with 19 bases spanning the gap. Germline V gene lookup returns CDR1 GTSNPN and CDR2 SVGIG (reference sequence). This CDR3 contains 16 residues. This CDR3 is CACSQGVATSTDTQYF. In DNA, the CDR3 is TGTGCCTGTAGTCAAGGAGTAGCGACGAGCACAGATACGCAGTATTTT. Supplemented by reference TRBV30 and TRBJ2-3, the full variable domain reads SQTIHQWPATLVQPVGSPLSLECTVEGTSNPNLYWYRQAAGRGLQLLFYSVGIGQISSEVPQNLSASRPQDRQFILSSKKLLLSDSGFYLCACSQGVATSTDTQYFGPGTRLTVL.

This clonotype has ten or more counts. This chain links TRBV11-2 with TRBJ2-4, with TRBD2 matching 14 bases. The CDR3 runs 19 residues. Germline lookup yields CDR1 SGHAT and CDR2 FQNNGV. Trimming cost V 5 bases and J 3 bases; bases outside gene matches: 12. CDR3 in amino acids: CASSHPGLAGARGKNIQYF. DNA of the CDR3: TGTGCCAGCAGCCACCCGGGACTAGCGGGAGCGAGGGGCAAAAACATTCAGTACTTC.

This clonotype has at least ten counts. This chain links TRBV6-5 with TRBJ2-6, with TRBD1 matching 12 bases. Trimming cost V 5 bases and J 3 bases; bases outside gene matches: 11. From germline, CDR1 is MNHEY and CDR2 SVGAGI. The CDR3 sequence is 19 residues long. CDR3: CASSRQPGQGAGGANVLTF. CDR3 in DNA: TGTGCCAGCAGTCGACAACCGGGACAGGGGGCCGGTGGGGCCAACGTCCTGACTTTC.

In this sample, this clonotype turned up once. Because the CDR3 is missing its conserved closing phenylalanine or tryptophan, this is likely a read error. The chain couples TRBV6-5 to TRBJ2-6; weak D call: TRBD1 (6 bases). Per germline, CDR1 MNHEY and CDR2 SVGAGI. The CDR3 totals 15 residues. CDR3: CASTKRGSGANILTY. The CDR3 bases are TGTGCCAGCACCAAGAGGGGGAGTGGGGCCAACATCCTGACTTAC.